The 4 T cell receptor beta chains below were found in one sample sequenced in a study of Ad26.COV2.S vaccination and SARS-CoV-2 variants. Clones were read by immunoSEQ multiplex PCR, and TCRdb kept only the in-frame ones, dropping some. This table has approximately 300,000 clones, just over 85% appearing once. Treatment given: some 20 received Ad26.COV2.S at low or high dose, single or two shots; roughly five received placebo; per-sample allocation not given. Day 63 following the first vaccine or placebo injection was when the samples were taken. Sequences were derived from peripheral blood, sampled in a trial of Ad26.COV2.S vaccine versus placebo. These receptor sequences come from a person between 18 and 60 years old who received the Ad26.COV2.S COVID-19 vaccine or a placebo.

The DNA for the CDR3 is TGTGCCAGCAGCTTAAGGGATCCGGGGCGCGAGCAGTACTTC. It encodes CASSLRDPGREQYF. The chain uses TRBV11-2 and TRBJ2-7, with D perhaps matching TRBD1 or TRBD2 (5 bases each). V shed 2 bases and J shed 6 bases, with 14 bases lying between them. In germline, CDR1 is SGHAT, CDR2 FQNNGV. CDR3 length equals 14 residues. Together with reference TRBV11-2 and TRBJ2-7, the CDR3 gives the full variable domain: EAGVAQSPRYKIIEKRQSVAFWCNPISGHATLYWYQQILGQGPKLLIQFQNNGVVDDSQLPKDRFSAERLKGVDSTLKIQPAKLEDSAVYLCASSLRDPGREQYFGPGTRLTVT.

The V gene is TRBV29-1, the J gene TRBJ2-3; 7 nucleotides line up with TRBD1. The CDR3 is 15 residues long. The germline CDR1 and CDR2 sequences are SQVTM and ANQGSEA. V dropped 3 bases and J dropped 8; count of bases not matched to a gene: 14. The CDR3 is CSVETGTVVGGTQYF. The CDR3 DNA is TGCAGCGTTGAGACCGGGACAGTGGTGGGTGGTACGCAGTATTTT.

This chain joins TRBV2 and TRBJ1-1; possible D gene TRBD1, 6 bases. In germline, CDR1 is SNHLY, CDR2 FYNNEI. This CDR3 comprises 15 residues. Trimming removed 8 bases from V and 2 bases from J, with 18 bases in between. Written as DNA, the CDR3 is TGTGCCAGCGGGGCGGCAGGGGTTAGTAACACTGAAGCTTTCTTT. It translates to CASGAAGVSNTEAFF.

To note about this clone: One end of the junction is discordant with germline, which a read error may explain. Here the CDR3 reads CASSYVRAYELFF. CDR3 coding DNA: TGTGCCAGCAGTTACGTAAGAGCTTACGAGCTGTTCTTC. This chain links TRBV6-5 with TRBJ2-1; D unresolved. The CDR3 runs 13 residues. Germline CDR1 is MNHEY and CDR2 is SVGAGI.